These T cell receptor beta chains were read from a single sample in a study of blood T cells in healthy people across ages. In TCRdb, the 5' RACE reads were re-called with MiXCR into one record per CDR3 protein. Here the sample spans about 1.4 million distinct CDR3 sequences, approximately 60% being singletons. Sequencing was carried out using blood. The receptors originated from a man aged 18 to 30 in good health. Both conserved end residues are part of each CDR3. D genes are given only for firm matches. Expanded clones get a size class; other rows say once, few or many, or leave the size out.

- TRBJ2-2 - TRBV6-5 TGTGCCAGCAGGGTACAGCGGAGCACCGGGGAGCTGTTTTTT CASRVQRSTGELFF
- TRBJ2-5 TRBD2 TRBV12-3/TRBV12-4 TGTGCCAGCAGGATACTAGCGGCAGGGAGTAGGGAGACCCAGTACTTC CASRILAAGSRETQYF
- TRBJ2-7 TRBD1 TRBV13 TGTGCCAGCAGCATCGTCTCGACAGGGGATGGCTACGAGCAGTACTTC CASSIVSTGDGYEQYF
- TRBJ2-7 - TRBV28 TGTGCCAGCACCCCAGGAGTCGTGTCCTACGAGCAGTACTTC CASTPGVVSYEQYF
- TRBJ2-3 TRBD1 TRBV25-1 TGTGCCAGCAGCGCAACCCTGACAGGGCGAGATACGCAGTATTTT CASSATLTGRDTQYF
once TRBJ1-2 TRBD1 TRBV7-9 TGTGCCAGTACAGAAACAGGGGATGGCTACACCTTC CASTETGDGYTF
many TRBJ2-7 - TRBV20-1 TGCAGTGCTAGAGGGGGAAAAGCGACCTACGAGCAGTACTTC CSARGGKATYEQYF
few TRBJ1-1 TRBD1 TRBV7-9 TGTGCCAGCAGCCGCTTTGACAGGGCTGAAGCTTTCTTT CASSRFDRAEAFF
- TRBJ2-1 TRBD2 TRBV10-3 TGTGCCATCAGAACTACGACTAGCGGGTACAATGAGCAGTTCTTC CAIRTTTSGYNEQFF
once TRBJ2-5 TRBD2 TRBV6-5 TGTGCCAGCAAGACTAGCGGGGGAGAACAAGAGACCCAGTACTTC CASKTSGGEQETQYF
once TRBJ2-7 TRBD1 TRBV7-2 TGTGCCAGCAGCGTGGCCGGGACAGACTACGAGCAGTACTTC CASSVAGTDYEQYF
many TRBJ2-1 TRBD2 TRBV20-1 TGCAGTGCTAGCCGAGATGAGGCAGTTCCCCTCTTTAGCGGGGATTACAATGAGCAGTTCTTC CSASRDEAVPLFSGDYNEQFF
- TRBJ1-2 TRBD1 TRBV6-2/TRBV6-3 TGTGCCAGCAGTGGATACTGGGACAGGGAGAACTATGGCTACACCTTC CASSGYWDRENYGYTF
- TRBJ2-1 - TRBV4-2 TGTGCCAGCAGCCAGGAGGCGGACTACAATGAGCAGTTCTTC CASSQEADYNEQFF